These 24 T cell receptor beta chains share one sample of origin, sequenced in a study of OX40 agonist ivuxolimab in advanced cancers. Here immunoSEQ multiplex PCR was the method, and the copy in TCRdb shows in-frame clones only, minus some. Seen here are tens of thousands of clones, about nine tenths observed once, and the top ten hold 1.5% to 2.5%. The sample was CD4+ or CD8+ T cells sorted from blood, taken in a trial of the OX40 agonist ivuxolimab. Receptor source: an adult with an advanced solid tumor such as melanoma, head and neck, liver or kidney cancer.

The chain couples TRBV4-1 to TRBJ1-1; 9 bases are a match to TRBD1. In germline, CDR1 is MGHRA, CDR2 YSYEKL. CDR3 size: 14 residues. Germline trimming cut 4 bases from V and 4 bases from J; bases unmatched to any gene: 4. CDR3 sequence reads: CASSRTGVGTEAFF. CDR3 sequence (DNA): TGCGCCAGCAGCCGGACAGGGGTGGGCACTGAAGCTTTCTTT.

The chain carries TRBV18 and TRBJ1-1; D remains ambiguous. CDR3 size: 13 residues. V was shortened by 2 bases and J by 0 bases, with 4 bases between the two germline ends. The germline V gene encodes CDR1 KGHSH and CDR2 LQKENI. The CDR3 region is CASSPGLNTEAFF. The CDR3 nucleotides are TGTGCCAGCTCACCAGGACTGAACACTGAAGCTTTCTTT. Using reference TRBV18 and TRBJ1-1 for the parts outside the CDR3, the full variable domain is NAGVMQNPRHLVRRRGQEARLRCSPMKGHSHVYWYRQLPEEGLKFMVYLQKENIIDESGMPKERFSAEFPKEGPSILRIQQVVRGDSAAYFCASSPGLNTEAFFGQGTRLTVV.

The J gene is TRBJ2-3, the V gene TRBV5-1; TRBD2 matches 9 bases. The V segment lost 4 bases and the J segment 3 bases; nucleotides outside the gene matches: 6. CDR1 and CDR2 from the germline V gene are SGHRS and YFSETQ. CDR3 size: 15 residues. The CDR3 reads CASSLLAGVTDTQYF. The CDR3 DNA is TGCGCCAGCAGCCTCTTAGCGGGAGTGACAGATACGCAGTATTTT.

The rearrangement links TRBV30 to TRBJ1-2, with TRBD1 matching 7 bases. J was trimmed by 4 bases and V by 5 bases; bases with no gene match: 7. Germline V gene sequence: CDR1 GTSNPN, CDR2 SVGIG (reference sequence). The CDR3 is made up of 13 amino acids. Here the CDR3 reads CAWATGAGYGYTF. Here the CDR3 DNA reads TGTGCCTGGGCCACAGGGGCCGGCTATGGCTACACCTTC. The full variable domain, with the rest looked up from reference TRBV30 and TRBJ1-2, is SQTIHQWPATLVQPVGSPLSLECTVEGTSNPNLYWYRQAAGRGLQLLFYSVGIGQISSEVPQNLSASRPQDRQFILSSKKLLLSDSGFYLCAWATGAGYGYTFGSGTRLTVV.

The chain couples TRBV9 to TRBJ2-1, with D tentatively TRBD1 (6 bases). There are 19 residues in the CDR3. CDR1 is SGDLS and CDR2 is YYNGEE in the germline V gene. V lost 0 bases, J lost 1 base, and 20 bases lay in between. The CDR3 bases are TGTGCCAGCAGCGTAGAGCAAGCTCCGGGACATATGTCCTACAATGAGCAGTTCTTC. Encoded protein: CASSVEQAPGHMSYNEQFF.

The rearrangement joins TRBV11-2 to TRBJ1-4; TRBD1 matches at 8 bases. The V gene's germline CDR1 is SGHAT and CDR2 FQNNGV. The CDR3 is made up of 14 amino acids. With V trimmed by 5 bases and J by 4 bases, 3 bases remained unmatched. The CDR3 DNA reads TGTGCCAGCAGCCAGGGACAGGATAATGAAAAACTGTTTTTT. Translating it yields CASSQGQDNEKLFF.

The chain couples TRBV11-3 to TRBJ1-3; D is undetermined. Trimming left V 1 base short and J 0 bases short, with 4 bases between. This CDR3 contains 14 residues. CDR1 is SGHNT, CDR2 YENEEA, per germline. The CDR3 protein is CASSLGASGNTIYF. CDR3 coding DNA: TGTGCCAGCAGCTTAGGGGCCTCTGGAAACACCATATATTTT.

The gene calls are TRBV4-1 and TRBJ1-2; D gene uncertain. The V end lost 0 bases, the J end lost 3 bases, and 8 bases lay between the germline ends. Germline CDR1 MGHRA, CDR2 YSYEKL. The CDR3 runs 14 residues. CDR3 coding DNA: TGCGCCAGCAGCCAAGAACGGGCGGACTATGGCTACACCTTC. Amino acid sequence: CASSQERADYGYTF.

The chain is built from TRBV5-1 and TRBJ1-2, with 7 bases matching TRBD1. Germline loops: CDR1 SGHRS, CDR2 YFSETQ. The CDR3 is made up of 15 amino acids. J was trimmed by 2 bases and V by 2 bases; bases with no gene match: 6. Here the CDR3 DNA reads TGCGCCAGCAGCTTCGGGACAGCTACCAACTATGGCTACACCTTC. It specifies CASSFGTATNYGYTF.

This chain connects TRBV5-1 to TRBJ2-7; D is undetermined. The CDR3 extends over 15 amino acids. Germline V gives CDR1 SGHRS, CDR2 YFSETQ. The ends were cut back, 4 bases at V and 5 bases at J, with 19 bases in the middle. The CDR3 here is CASSDPSRGADEQYF. In DNA, the CDR3 is TGCGCCAGCAGCGACCCCAGTCGTGGAGCTGACGAGCAGTACTTC.

In DNA, the CDR3 is TGTGCCAGCAGCCTCCCTAAGGCGGGCTCCTACAATGAGCAGTTCTTC. Protein product: CASSLPKAGSYNEQFF. The chain links TRBV5-4 to TRBJ2-1, with a weak D call TRBD2 (5 bases). Trimming removed 4 bases from V and 0 bases from J, with 14 bases in between. Looked up from germline, CDR1 is SGHNT and CDR2 is YYREEE (reference sequence). The length of the CDR3 is 16 residues.

The chain joins TRBV5-1 to TRBJ1-2; D uncertain. The length of the CDR3 is 12 residues. The V gene lost 1 base and the J gene lost 3 bases, with 4 bases spanning the gap. The germline V gene has CDR1 SGHRS and CDR2 YFSETQ. The CDR3 region is CASSLKDYGYTF. DNA for the CDR3: TGCGCCAGCAGCTTGAAGGACTATGGCTACACCTTC.

The CDR3 spells CASSLGDSGSYTGELFF. CDR3 in DNA: TGTGCCAGCAGCTTGGGGGATAGCGGGAGTTATACCGGGGAGCTGTTTTTT. This chain links TRBV7-9 with TRBJ2-2, with 9 bases fitting TRBD2. This CDR3 spans 17 amino acids. The V gene end was trimmed by 3 bases and the J gene end by 5 bases; junction bases not matched to a gene: 10. Germline loops: CDR1 SEHNR, CDR2 FQNEAQ (reference sequence).

V gene TRBV5-1 combines with J gene TRBJ2-4; D assignment may be TRBD1 or TRBD2 (5 bases each). Trimming left V 0 bases short and J 3 bases short, with 10 bases between. The CDR3 loop spans 15 amino acids. Germline lookup yields CDR1 SGHRS and CDR2 YFSETQ. CDR3 nucleotides: TGCGCCAGCAGCTTGGAGGGGAGTGGCAAAAACATTCAGTACTTC. Translation: CASSLEGSGKNIQYF.

In its sample, this clone was seen a few times. The gene calls are TRBV5-1 and TRBJ2-7; D perhaps matches TRBD1 (6 bases). The germline gives CDR1 SGHRS, CDR2 YFSETQ. V was pared by 1 base and J by 1 base, with 6 bases between. This CDR3 contains 13 residues. CDR3 nucleotides: TGCGCCAGCAGCTTGACAGGGTCCTACGAGCAGTACTTC. It is translated as CASSLTGSYEQYF.

The V call is TRBV27, the J call TRBJ2-7; no clear D gene. The V gene's germline CDR1 is MNHEY and CDR2 SMNVEV (reference sequence). V was clipped by 8 bases and J by 3 bases, with 11 bases between them. This CDR3 has 12 residues. Written as DNA, the CDR3 is TGTGCCAGCGTTAGCTGGAACTACGAGCAGTACTTC. Translating it yields CASVSWNYEQYF.

J is TRBJ1-1 and V is TRBV6-1; 7 bases align to TRBD1. Per the germline V gene, CDR1 is MNHNS and CDR2 is SASEGT. This CDR3 spans 11 amino acids. Trimming removed 6 bases from V and 7 bases from J; junction bases left unmatched: 2. The CDR3 loop reads CASRRDSEAFF. The CDR3, as DNA: TGTGCCAGCAGAAGGGACAGTGAAGCTTTCTTT.

The V gene is TRBV5-1, the J gene TRBJ2-1, with TRBD1 matching 8 bases. Germline-derived CDR1 and CDR2 are SGHRS and YFSETQ. CDR3 length: 15 amino acids. The trim removed 4 bases at V and 4 bases at J, leaving 7 bases unmatched. CDR3 coding DNA: TGCGCCAGCAGCAAAGACAGGGGCCATTACAATGAGCAGTTCTTC. Translating it yields CASSKDRGHYNEQFF.

This rearrangement joins TRBV29-1 to TRBJ1-2; D not resolved. V dropped 4 bases and J dropped 2 bases, with 5 bases sitting between them. Germline values: CDR1 SQVTM, CDR2 ANQGSEA. The length of the CDR3 is 11 residues. The CDR3 sequence: CSVVENYGYTF. CDR3 DNA sequence: TGCAGCGTTGTAGAAAACTATGGCTACACCTTC. The complete variable domain, with remaining parts taken from reference TRBV29-1 and TRBJ1-2, reads SAVISQKPSRDICQRGTSLTIQCQVDSQVTMMFWYRQQPGQSLTLIATANQGSEATYESGFVIDKFPISRPNLTFSTLTVSNMSPEDSSIYLCSVVENYGYTFGSGTRLTVV.

V gene TRBV10-3 combines with J gene TRBJ2-7, with 9 bases fitting TRBD2. This CDR3 comprises 14 residues. Germline CDR1 reads ENHRY; CDR2 reads SYGVKD. Germline trimming cut 3 bases from V and 7 bases from J; bases unmatched to any gene: 7. The CDR3 DNA reads TGTGCCATCAGTGATCTAGCGGGATCGGGAGAGCAGTACTTC. Its translation: CAISDLAGSGEQYF.

V gene TRBV10-1 combines with J gene TRBJ1-2; unclear D gene. Germline CDR1 WNHNN, CDR2 SYGVQD (reference sequence). The CDR3 runs to 16 residues. The V end lost 8 bases, the J end lost 8 bases, and 27 bases lay between the germline ends. For the CDR3, the DNA is TGCGCCAGCGGTTATAAGCCCAAGGGTCCTTTTTCGGGCTACACCTTC. Residues: CASGYKPKGPFSGYTF.

This clone was observed a handful of times. CDR3 coding DNA: TGTGCCAGCAACGTCGGGCCCCAGTACCAAGAGACCCAGTACTTC. This codes for CASNVGPQYQETQYF. The V gene is TRBV9, the J gene TRBJ2-5; D ambiguous. Trimming shortened V by 6 bases and J by 0 bases, and 15 bases separated the two germline ends. The CDR3 runs to 15 residues. CDR1 and CDR2 (germline): SGDLS, YYNGEE. Full variable domain (rest looked up from reference TRBV9 and TRBJ2-5): DSGVTQTPKHLITATGQRVTLRCSPRSGDLSVYWYQQSLDQGLQFLIQYYNGEERAKGNILERFSAQQFPDLHSELNLSSLELGDSALYFCASNVGPQYQETQYFGPGTRLLVL.

V is TRBV25-1 and J is TRBJ2-2, with D unclear. There are 13 residues in the CDR3. Germline assignment: CDR1 MGHDK and CDR2 SYGVNS. The V end lost 6 bases, the J end lost 9 bases, and 14 bases lay between the germline ends. CDR3: CASRESRSRELFF. CDR3 nucleotides: TGTGCCAGCAGGGAAAGCCGGAGTCGGGAGCTGTTTTTT. The entire variable domain, with the rest obtained from reference TRBV25-1 and TRBJ2-2, is as follows: EADIYQTPRYLVIGTGKKITLECSQTMGHDKMYWYQQDPGMELHLIHYSYGVNSTEKGDLSSESTVSRIRTEHFPLTLESARPSHTSQYLCASRESRSRELFFGEGSRLTVL.

CDR3 residues: CASSLFLAGEETQYF. The CDR3, as DNA: TGTGCCAGCAGCTTATTCCTAGCGGGAGAGGAGACCCAGTACTTC. V usage is TRBV7-9 and J usage is TRBJ2-5, with TRBD2 identical over 10 bases. Germline V CDR1 and CDR2: SEHNR, FQNEAQ (reference sequence). This CDR3 has 15 residues. V trimming: 2 bases; J trimming: 5 bases; junction bases outside the gene matches: 5.